The rows below give T cell receptor beta chains drawn from one sample of a study of cytomegalovirus exposure and HLA in healthy donors. The method was immunoSEQ multiplex PCR; TCRdb's version includes in-frame clones alone and lacks a portion of them. The profile shows around 100,000 clones, around 60% of them singletons. The sample taken for sequencing was PBMCs. These receptors came from a woman in her 50s in good health and CMV-seronegative. Both conserved end residues are part of each CDR3. D genes are given only for firm matches. Rows may omit the clone size; those that give it use once, few, many or a size class.

>TRBV7-9|-|TRBJ2-4|few|12
CASSYDTNIQYF
TGTGCCAGCAGCTACGACACAAACATTCAGTACTTC
>TRBV27|-|TRBJ1-5|once|14
CASSSWGRNQPQHF
TGTGCCAGCAGTTCTTGGGGGAGGAATCAGCCCCAGCATTTT
>TRBV6-1|-|TRBJ1-1|few|12
CASSEGGGGAFF
TGTGCCAGCAGTGAAGGGGGAGGTGGAGCTTTCTTT
>TRBV5-1|-|TRBJ2-3|-|14
CASSLSGLTDTQYF
TGCGCCAGCAGCTTGAGCGGCCTCACAGATACGCAGTATTTT
>TRBV28|TRBD1|TRBJ2-7|-|14
CASRKTGSHYEQYF
TGTGCCAGCAGGAAGACAGGGTCCCACTACGAGCAGTACTTC
>TRBV20-1|-|TRBJ1-4|-|10
CSPAGEELFF
TGCAGTCCCGCCGGGGAGGAACTGTTTTTT
>TRBV10-3|-|TRBJ1-2|few|13
CAISVKGNNGYTF
TGTGCCATCAGTGTCAAGGGGAACAATGGCTACACCTTC
>TRBV4-1|TRBD1|TRBJ1-1|few|16
CASSDRGRGTNTEAFF
TGCGCCAGCAGTGACAGGGGGCGAGGAACGAACACTGAAGCTTTCTTT
>TRBV14|-|TRBJ2-5|-|14
CASSLSKGQETQYF
TGTGCCAGCAGCCTTAGCAAGGGGCAGGAGACCCAGTACTTC
>TRBV11-2|-|TRBJ2-7|once|12
CASSPMGDEQYF
TGTGCCAGCAGCCCCATGGGCGACGAGCAGTACTTC
>TRBV4-3|TRBD2|TRBJ2-1|-|20
CASSQDFWTSGFNSYNEQFF
TGCGCCAGCAGCCAAGATTTCTGGACTAGCGGTTTCAACTCCTACAATGAGCAGTTCTTC
>TRBV19|-|TRBJ2-7|-|13
CASSAGQTYEQYF
TGTGCCAGTAGCGCGGGACAGACCTACGAGCAGTACTTC
>TRBV28|-|TRBJ2-7|-|15
CASSNGGSSFYEQYF
TGTGCCAGCAGCAACGGTGGTAGCAGTTTCTACGAGCAGTACTTC
>TRBV6-5|TRBD2|TRBJ2-3|-|14
CASRTSGRAGTQYF
TGTGCCAGCAGGACTAGCGGGAGGGCCGGTACGCAGTATTTT